What follows describes a single TCR beta chain. Its specific antigen is unknown. No base-level quality is on record; no much larger clone is a single base apart. CDR1 and CDR2 were assigned from the germline V gene as SGDLS and YYNGEE. The CDR3 sequence holds 15 residues, the cysteine and phenylalanine included. The entry retains the CDR3 DNA only, 45 bases that are in frame from base 1. V sheds 5 bases and J sheds 0 bases, leaving 12 bases between their ends. Read against the paper, the sample's treatment or condition label means: around 19 received Ad26.COV2.S at low or high dose, single or two shots; 5 received placebo; per-sample allocation not given. Repertoires of vaccine and placebo recipients were sequenced from samples collected on day 63 after the first injection. Cohort 1b enrolled around 24 adults aged 18-55 years at a single site in Boston, USA, between 29 July and 7 August 2020. Ad26.COV2.S was a replication-incompetent adenovirus type 26 vector expressing a prefusion-stabilized SARS-CoV-2 spike protein from the original Wuhan strain.

The data were obtained in a study of Ad26.COV2.S vaccination and SARS-CoV-2 variants (dated by TCRdb to the early 2020s). About the full investigation: Donors in the vaccine arm were drawn from COV1001, a phase I-IIa trial of Ad26.COV2.S in healthy adults that was multicentre, randomized, double-blind and placebo-controlled. Investigators remained blinded to trial group allocation during experiments and outcome assessment. A total of around 32 samples were included in the TCR-sequenced set, comprising roughly 19 Ad26.COV2.S vaccine recipients, 5 placebo recipients and 8 SARS-CoV-2 convalescent individuals. Dosing of Ad26.COV2.S was intramuscular, at either 5x10^10 or 1x10^11 viral particles, delivered as one shot or as two shots spaced 56 days apart. Trial participants were randomized into five groups of five: low-dose or high-dose Ad26.COV2.S given once or twice, or placebo on both occasions. Sequencing of the TCRbeta repertoire served to evaluate the specificity and breadth of SARS-CoV-2-reactive T cell receptors following Ad26.COV2.S vaccination. The full study reports these points: According to the authors, total T cell responses may have been underestimated by the TCR breadth and depth analyses. Non-spike TCR breadth was comparable between vaccine and placebo recipients, consistent with the vaccine containing only spike. Substantial breadth of spike-specific CD8+ and CD4+ T cell responses was reported after vaccination. The study was not powered for comparison of responses between vaccine doses or regimens. Higher spike-specific TCR breadth was observed in Ad26.COV2.S recipients than in placebo recipients (P = 0.0014).

TCRbeta CDR3 regions were sequenced with the immunoSEQ Assay. After extraction, genomic DNA underwent amplification by bias-controlled multiplex PCR, followed by high-throughput sequencing. The study's processing was this. To quantify the absolute abundance of each unique TCRbeta CDR3 region, sequences were collapsed and filtered. Usable DNA was measured by amplifying reference genes present in all nucleated cells, and TCRbeta template counts were normalized to that usable DNA to estimate T cell fraction. Repertoire TCRs were annotated as SARS-CoV-2-specific by exact matching of V gene, CDR3 amino acid sequence and J gene to a known reactive TCR set. The reference SARS-CoV-2 TCR set was derived from MIRA and filtered for enrichment in COVID-19-positive ImmuneCODE repertoires, a step that removed public or cross-reactive TCRs. Using the MIRA antigens, annotated TCRs were further analysed by specific ORF or by position within an ORF. Depth was the summed frequency of annotated unique rearrangements, while breadth was defined as annotated unique rearrangements over total unique productive rearrangements. Two-sided Wilcoxon rank-sum tests were used to compare TCR breadth between groups. The table comes from immuneACCESS by way of TCRdb, which keeps in-frame sequences with V and J called. Part of the clones is missing from these tables; in studies checked, under half for an unresolved V gene and the rest for unknown reasons. V, J and clone size reflect that table, while D and trimming were determined from the DNA. For this sample the table gives 240,000 or so clones, of which around 87% were detected only once. The ten largest account for roughly a tenth of the sample.

The source material was peripheral blood, sampled in a trial of Ad26.COV2.S vaccine versus placebo. This sequence originates from a person between 18 and 65 years old who received the Ad26.COV2.S COVID-19 vaccine or a placebo. This chain joins TRBV9 to TRBJ1-5; a tentative D call is TRBD1 (5 bases match). The CDR3 has the sequence CASRVTGTSNQPQHF. The DNA sequence is as follows: TGTGCCAGCAGAGTGACGGGGACTAGCAATCAGCCCCAGCATTTT.